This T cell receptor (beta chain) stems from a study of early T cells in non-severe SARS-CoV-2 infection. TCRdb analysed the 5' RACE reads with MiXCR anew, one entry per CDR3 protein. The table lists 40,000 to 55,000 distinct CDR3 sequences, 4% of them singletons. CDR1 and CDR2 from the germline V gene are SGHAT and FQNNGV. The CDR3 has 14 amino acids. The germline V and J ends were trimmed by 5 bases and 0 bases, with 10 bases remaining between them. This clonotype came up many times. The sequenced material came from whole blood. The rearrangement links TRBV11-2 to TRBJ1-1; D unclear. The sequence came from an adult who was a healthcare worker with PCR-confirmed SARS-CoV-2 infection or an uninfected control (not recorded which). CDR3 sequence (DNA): TGTGCCAGCAGCCCAGGACTTATGAACACTGAAGCTTTCTTT. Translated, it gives CASSPGLMNTEAFF.